A selection of T cell receptor beta chains follows, all from one sample in a study of blood T cell repertoires in COVID-19. TCRdb keeps only in-frame clones here, not all; method: immunoSEQ multiplex PCR. The sample yields over 250,000 clones, about 88% seen once. Sequencing was performed on peripheral blood. The source is a woman in her sixties or seventies with acute or convalescent COVID-19. Both conserved end residues are part of each CDR3. D genes are given only for firm matches. Size values are once, few and many counts, or a class for expanded clones, and some rows have none.

clone size: .; D gene: TRBD1; V gene: TRBV2; J gene: TRBJ1-2; CDR3 DNA: TGTGCCAGCAGAGAAGGGACAGCCAGTAACTATGGCTACACCTTC; CDR3 protein: CASREGTASNYGYTF
clone size: once; D gene: TRBD1; V gene: TRBV7-2; J gene: TRBJ2-7; CDR3 DNA: TGTGCCAGCGGGAAACCGGGACAGGGAATTTACGAGCAGTACTTC; CDR3 protein: CASGKPGQGIYEQYF
clone size: .; D gene: TRBD1; V gene: TRBV13; J gene: TRBJ1-2; CDR3 DNA: TGTGCCAGCAGCTTAGGGACAGGGGGGTATGGCTACACCTTC; CDR3 protein: CASSLGTGGYGYTF
clone size: .; D gene: .; V gene: TRBV7-3; J gene: TRBJ2-7; CDR3 DNA: TGTGCCAGCAGCCGGATGAGCGGGTCCGAGCAGTACTTC; CDR3 protein: CASSRMSGSEQYF
clone size: .; D gene: TRBD1; V gene: TRBV28; J gene: TRBJ2-7; CDR3 DNA: TGTGCCAGCAGTCTGGGACAGGGCCCCCCTCACTTC; CDR3 protein: CASSLGQGPPHF
clone size: .; D gene: TRBD2; V gene: TRBV10-3; J gene: TRBJ2-7; CDR3 DNA: TGTGCCATGACTAGCGGGGGGGACTACGAGCAGTACTTC; CDR3 protein: CAMTSGGDYEQYF
clone size: .; D gene: .; V gene: TRBV7-2; J gene: TRBJ1-5; CDR3 DNA: TGTGCCAGCAGCCCACAGGGCGGCAATCAGCCCCAGCATTTT; CDR3 protein: CASSPQGGNQPQHF
clone size: .; D gene: TRBD1; V gene: TRBV4-3; J gene: TRBJ1-2; CDR3 DNA: TGCGCCAGCAGCCAAGGGGCAGGGGGCAACTATGGCTACACCTTC; CDR3 protein: CASSQGAGGNYGYTF
clone size: .; D gene: .; V gene: TRBV6-4; J gene: TRBJ1-2; CDR3 DNA: TGTGCCAGCAGTGACTCGAATCGGGGGGGGCACTATGGCTACACCTTC; CDR3 protein: CASSDSNRGGHYGYTF
clone size: .; D gene: TRBD1; V gene: TRBV5-1; J gene: TRBJ1-2; CDR3 DNA: TGCGCCAGCAGCCGCTATCCGATCCGGGACAGTTTTTATGGCTACACCTTC; CDR3 protein: CASSRYPIRDSFYGYTF
clone size: .; D gene: TRBD1; V gene: TRBV19; J gene: TRBJ2-1; CDR3 DNA: TGTGCCAGTAGGCCTCGGACAGGGGACAATGAGCAGTTCTTC; CDR3 protein: CASRPRTGDNEQFF
clone size: .; D gene: .; V gene: TRBV7-9; J gene: TRBJ1-2; CDR3 DNA: TGTGCCAGCACTTGGGTGGCGGCAAACTATGGCTACACCTTC; CDR3 protein: CASTWVAANYGYTF
clone size: .; D gene: TRBD1; V gene: TRBV18; J gene: TRBJ1-1; CDR3 DNA: TGTGCCAGCCAAGGACAGGGATCCACTGAAGCTTTCTTT; CDR3 protein: CASQGQGSTEAFF
clone size: once; D gene: .; V gene: TRBV2; J gene: TRBJ2-2; CDR3 DNA: TGTGCCAGCCTGGCCCAGGGACTCACCGGGGAGCTGTTTTTT; CDR3 protein: CASLAQGLTGELFF
clone size: .; D gene: TRBD2; V gene: TRBV7-2; J gene: TRBJ2-3; CDR3 DNA: TGTGCCAGCAGCTTAAATAGGCTAGCGGGAGATACGCAGTATTTT; CDR3 protein: CASSLNRLAGDTQYF
clone size: once; D gene: .; V gene: TRBV7-9; J gene: TRBJ2-6; CDR3 DNA: TGTGCCAGCAGCCTCCCTCTTGTCGCGGTGAGCTCTGGGGCCAACGTCCTGACTTTC; CDR3 protein: CASSLPLVAVSSGANVLTF
clone size: .; D gene: TRBD1; V gene: TRBV27; J gene: TRBJ1-1; CDR3 DNA: TGTGCCAGCAGTCTCGGGACAGGGCGTTTCACTGAAGCTTTCTTT; CDR3 protein: CASSLGTGRFTEAFF
clone size: .; D gene: .; V gene: TRBV5-4; J gene: TRBJ2-7; CDR3 DNA: TGTGCCAGCAATGAAAGGGGCAGCTCCTACGAGCAGTACTTC; CDR3 protein: CASNERGSSYEQYF
clone size: few; D gene: TRBD2; V gene: TRBV7-2; J gene: TRBJ2-5; CDR3 DNA: TGTGCCAGCAGCGGCTCGGGGGGGAGGGAGACCCAGTACTTC; CDR3 protein: CASSGSGGRETQYF
clone size: .; D gene: TRBD2; V gene: TRBV9; J gene: TRBJ2-3; CDR3 DNA: TGTGCCAGCAGCGCACGCGCCGGGACTAGCGGCCCAAATACGCAGTATTTT; CDR3 protein: CASSARAGTSGPNTQYF
clone size: .; D gene: .; V gene: TRBV6-2/TRBV6-3; J gene: TRBJ1-2; CDR3 DNA: TGTGCCAGCAGTTACGTCAGGGGTGACTATGGCTACACCTTC; CDR3 protein: CASSYVRGDYGYTF
clone size: .; D gene: TRBD1; V gene: TRBV3-1/TRBV3-2; J gene: TRBJ1-6; CDR3 DNA: TGTGCCAGCACCTCGGGACAGGGGAATAATTCACCCCTCCACTTT; CDR3 protein: CASTSGQGNNSPLHF
clone size: .; D gene: .; V gene: TRBV21-1; J gene: TRBJ2-1; CDR3 DNA: TGTGCCAGCACCACTAGAGAAGGACTAGCGGGTTCCTACAATGAGCAGTTCTTC; CDR3 protein: CASTTREGLAGSYNEQFF
clone size: .; D gene: .; V gene: TRBV30; J gene: TRBJ2-7; CDR3 DNA: TGTGCCGTAACTCCGGGAGCCCGCGGCGAGCAGTACTTC; CDR3 protein: CAVTPGARGEQYF
clone size: .; D gene: .; V gene: TRBV18; J gene: TRBJ1-5; CDR3 DNA: TGTGCCAGCACGGAGGGGTACAATCAGCCCCAGCATTTT; CDR3 protein: CASTEGYNQPQHF
clone size: .; D gene: TRBD2; V gene: TRBV7-6; J gene: TRBJ2-2; CDR3 DNA: TGTGCCAGCAGCTTAGCGCCTAGCGGGGGCACCGGGGAGCTGTTTTTT; CDR3 protein: CASSLAPSGGTGELFF
clone size: .; D gene: TRBD1; V gene: TRBV3-1/TRBV3-2; J gene: TRBJ2-1; CDR3 DNA: TGTGCCAGCAGCCAAGAACAGGGGCTTAGCTCCTACAATGAGCAGTTCTTC; CDR3 protein: CASSQEQGLSSYNEQFF
clone size: .; D gene: .; V gene: TRBV2; J gene: TRBJ1-1; CDR3 DNA: TGTGCCAGCAGTGAAGCGCGGGGTCCTGGGGGCACTGAAGCTTTCTTT; CDR3 protein: CASSEARGPGGTEAFF
clone size: .; D gene: .; V gene: TRBV6-5; J gene: TRBJ2-5; CDR3 DNA: TGTGCCAGCAGTTATCTGCAGGCTCGGGATGAGACCCAGTACTTC; CDR3 protein: CASSYLQARDETQYF
clone size: .; D gene: TRBD1; V gene: TRBV7-8; J gene: TRBJ1-2; CDR3 DNA: TGTGCCAGCAGCTCCCGGACAGGGGGCAGGTATGGCTACACCTTC; CDR3 protein: CASSSRTGGRYGYTF
clone size: once; D gene: .; V gene: TRBV4-3; J gene: TRBJ1-5; CDR3 DNA: TGCGCCAGCAGCCAAGATTTGGGGGCGGCTCAGCCCCAGCATTTT; CDR3 protein: CASSQDLGAAQPQHF